This is a list of T cell receptor beta chains from one sample in a study of cytomegalovirus exposure and HLA in healthy donors. Repertoires were generated with immunoSEQ multiplex PCR, while TCRdb's copy carries only in-frame clones and drops some. Of some 57,000 clones in the sample, just under 75% were seen once. Sequencing was performed on PBMCs. These receptors came from a woman under 40 in good health and CMV-seronegative. CDR3s include the opening cysteine and the closing phenylalanine or tryptophan. D genes are given only for firm matches. The size of a clone is reported for some rows only, either as once, few or many, or as a class for expanded clones.

clone size | J gene | D gene | V gene | CDR3 DNA | CDR3 protein
NA | TRBJ2-5 | TRBD2 | TRBV7-8 | TGTGCCAGCAGCTTAACCTCAGGGTTCGGGAGGGAGACCCAGTACTTC | CASSLTSGFGRETQYF
NA | TRBJ2-5 | TRBD1 | TRBV19 | TGTGCCAGTAGTAGGGACAGGGAGGTGACCCAGTACTTC | CASSRDREVTQYF
NA | TRBJ2-5 | NA | TRBV7-2 | TGTGCCAGCAGTTGGGTATCTCGACATGAGACCCAGTACTTC | CASSWVSRHETQYF
NA | TRBJ2-7 | TRBD1 | TRBV7-9 | TGTGCCAGCAGCTTAAGGGACAGGGGGCGGATGAGTGGCGAGCAGTACTTC | CASSLRDRGRMSGEQYF
NA | TRBJ2-2 | NA | TRBV9 | TGTGCCAGCAGCACTGCGGGCGGGCCCACCGGGGAGCTGTTTTTT | CASSTAGGPTGELFF
NA | TRBJ1-5 | TRBD1 | TRBV28 | TGTGCCAGCAGTCGGACAGGGCTGTCGAGTCAGCCCCAGCATTTT | CASSRTGLSSQPQHF
NA | TRBJ1-5 | TRBD1 | TRBV5-5 | TGTGCCAGCAGCCGACAGGGCTCTAGCAATCAGCCCCAGCATTTT | CASSRQGSSNQPQHF
NA | TRBJ2-7 | NA | TRBV6-5 | TGTGCCAGCAGGGAGGATAGCACCTCCTACGAGCAGTACTTC | CASREDSTSYEQYF
few | TRBJ1-5 | NA | TRBV27 | TGTGCCAGCAGTTTCCAGGGTGTTGGCAATCAGCCCCAGCATTTT | CASSFQGVGNQPQHF
once | TRBJ2-7 | NA | TRBV5-1 | TGCGCCAGCACCAACCGGGAAGAGGCCTACGAGCAGTACTTC | CASTNREEAYEQYF
NA | TRBJ2-2 | NA | TRBV15 | TGTGCCACCAGCAGACTACAGGGTGACACCGGGGAGCTGTTTTTT | CATSRLQGDTGELFF
NA | TRBJ1-4 | TRBD1 | TRBV19 | TGTGCCAGTAGTATCGGACAGGGTAACGAAAAACTGTTTTTT | CASSIGQGNEKLFF
NA | TRBJ2-4 | TRBD1 | TRBV19 | TGTGCCAGTAGTATATCCCGGACAGGGGCAAACATTCAGTACTTC | CASSISRTGANIQYF
NA | TRBJ1-2 | NA | TRBV5-8 | TGTGCCAGCAGACGGGGGGGATATGGCTACACCTTC | CASRRGGYGYTF
NA | TRBJ2-1 | NA | TRBV5-1 | TGCGCCAGCAGCTATTATGGCAGGGGTACGGACAATGAGCAGTTCTTC | CASSYYGRGTDNEQFF
NA | TRBJ2-2 | TRBD1 | TRBV5-1 | TGCGCCAGCGGCCCTGGGACAGGGGCGAACACCGGGGAGCTGTTTTTT | CASGPGTGANTGELFF
NA | TRBJ2-5 | TRBD2 | TRBV25-1 | TGTGCCAGCACGGGGACTAGCGGATTACAAGAGACCCAGTACTTC | CASTGTSGLQETQYF
once | TRBJ1-4 | NA | TRBV2 | TGTGCCAGCAGTGAAGCCAGGGCGGCTGAAAAACTGTTTTTT | CASSEARAAEKLFF
NA | TRBJ2-1 | NA | TRBV18 | TGTGCCAGCTCACCGAAGGTTGGCGCGGAAAATGAGCAGTTCTTC | CASSPKVGAENEQFF
few | TRBJ2-1 | TRBD2 | TRBV2 | TGTGCCAGCAGGCTGGGGCTAGCGGGAGGGGCTGGCTCCTACAATGAGCAGTTCTTC | CASRLGLAGGAGSYNEQFF
NA | TRBJ2-2 | TRBD1 | TRBV29-1 | TGCAGCGTGGCCGGGACAGGAGTCACCGGGGAGCTGTTTTTT | CSVAGTGVTGELFF
once | TRBJ2-7 | TRBD1 | TRBV7-2 | TGTGCCAGCAGCTCACCGACAGGGGGAGACGAGCAGTACTTC | CASSSPTGGDEQYF
NA | TRBJ2-7 | NA | TRBV28 | TGTGCCAGCAGTTCCGAGGCGGGGAACTACTACGAGCAGTACTTC | CASSSEAGNYYEQYF
once | TRBJ1-2 | NA | TRBV30 | TGTGCCTGGAGTGGAGCTAACTATGGCTACACCTTC | CAWSGANYGYTF
NA | TRBJ1-4 | NA | TRBV25-1 | TGTGCCAGCAGTGCTACAGGGACCGCAACTAATGAAAAACTGTTTTTT | CASSATGTATNEKLFF
NA | TRBJ2-7 | NA | TRBV4-1 | TGCGCCAGCAGCCAAGTCCCTGAGGCTTCCTACTCCTACGAGCAGTACTTC | CASSQVPEASYSYEQYF
NA | TRBJ1-2 | NA | TRBV7-2 | TGTGCCAGCAGCTCTCGGGAGGGGGGCGGAGGCTACACCTTC | CASSSREGGGGYTF
NA | TRBJ2-3 | TRBD2 | TRBV28 | TGTGCCAGCAGGGCGGGGGGGGAGACAGATACGCAGTATTTT | CASRAGGETDTQYF
NA | TRBJ1-1 | NA | TRBV7-9 | TGTGCCAGCAGCTTACAGGGCTACATGACTGAAGCTTTCTTT | CASSLQGYMTEAFF
NA | TRBJ2-3 | NA | TRBV7-2 | TGTGCCAGCAGCCTTCAGACTACTAGCACAGATACGCAGTATTTT | CASSLQTTSTDTQYF
NA | TRBJ1-4 | NA | TRBV6-5 | TGTGCCAGCAGTTACTCGGTAACAGGAAAACTGTTTTTT | CASSYSVTGKLFF
NA | TRBJ1-6 | TRBD1 | TRBV30 | TGTGCCTGGACTGACAGGGGAAATTCACCCCTCCACTTT | CAWTDRGNSPLHF
NA | TRBJ1-1 | NA | TRBV5-1 | TGCGCCAGCAGCAGATCTAGAGCGACAGCGCAGAACACTGAAGCTTTCTTT | CASSRSRATAQNTEAFF
NA | TRBJ2-4 | TRBD2 | TRBV5-4 | TGTGCCAGCAGCTTGGCCGGACTAGCGGACGGGGGAAACATTCAGTACTTC | CASSLAGLADGGNIQYF
NA | TRBJ2-7 | NA | TRBV6-1 | TGTGCCAGCAGTGAACGAGCATACTCCTACGAGCAGTACTTC | CASSERAYSYEQYF
NA | TRBJ2-3 | NA | TRBV5-5 | TGTGCCAGCAGCTTGGATGGGGGAGGCCTCACAGATACGCAGTATTTT | CASSLDGGGLTDTQYF
NA | TRBJ1-1 | NA | TRBV28 | TGTGCCAGCAGTTTATCGTGGGCGACTGAAGCTTTCTTT | CASSLSWATEAFF
NA | TRBJ2-7 | NA | TRBV27 | TGTGCCAGCAGTCTGAGGGATTACGAGCAGTACTTC | CASSLRDYEQYF
NA | TRBJ2-7 | TRBD1 | TRBV19 | TGTGCCAGTAAGGGGGCTCGTCAAAACGCGCAGTACTTC | CASKGARQNAQYF
NA | TRBJ2-7 | NA | TRBV28 | TGTGCCAGCAGTGACACCCTCTCCTACGAGCAGTACTTC | CASSDTLSYEQYF
NA | TRBJ2-2 | TRBD1 | TRBV19 | TGTGCCAGTAACGATGACAGGGGGAACACCGGGGAGCTGTTTTTT | CASNDDRGNTGELFF
NA | TRBJ1-4 | TRBD1 | TRBV7-9 | TGTGCCAGCAGCTTGGGGGACAGGGGGACTCAGAATGAAAAACTGTTTTTT | CASSLGDRGTQNEKLFF
NA | TRBJ1-2 | TRBD1 | TRBV27 | TGTGCCAGCAGCCCTATCGGACAGGGTGGCTATGGCTACACCTTC | CASSPIGQGGYGYTF
NA | TRBJ2-7 | NA | TRBV19 | TGTGCCAGTACCCTATCAGGTACCACCTACGAGCAGTACTTC | CASTLSGTTYEQYF
NA | TRBJ1-1 | NA | TRBV19 | TGTGCCAGTAGATTGGGGGGGACTGAAGCTTTCTTT | CASRLGGTEAFF
NA | TRBJ1-3 | NA | TRBV9 | TGTGCCAGCAGCGGTGCGAGCTCTGGAAACACCATATATTTT | CASSGASSGNTIYF
NA | TRBJ2-2 | NA | TRBV7-8 | TGTGCCAGTGGGGAGCAGGGGGGAACCGGGGAGCTGTTTTTT | CASGEQGGTGELFF
NA | TRBJ2-5 | TRBD1 | TRBV18 | TGTGCCAGCTCACCGACAGGGGCCAGTCAAGAGACCCAGTACTTC | CASSPTGASQETQYF
NA | TRBJ2-3 | NA | TRBV6-6 | TGTGCCAGCAATCAACCCGGACACCCTACGCAGTATTTT | CASNQPGHPTQYF
NA | TRBJ1-5 | NA | TRBV4-1 | TGCGCCAGCAGCCAAGATGGCGGGGGGAATCAGCCCCAGCATTTT | CASSQDGGGNQPQHF